The present T cell receptor beta chain was sequenced within a study of cytomegalovirus exposure and HLA in healthy donors. Overall study results and limits: The authors listed 150 or so TCR beta chains as cytomegalovirus-associated. A few CMV-associated chains were confirmed in vitro to be specific for CMV antigens.

Points on this clone: What it binds is not known.

In the PCR, 60 Vbeta and 13 Jbeta primers were used. The assay was immunoSEQ multiplex PCR, and TCRdb's table has in-frame clones only and misses some. This repertoire includes 220,000 or so clones. V was pared by 3 bases and J by 2 bases, with 3 bases of the junction left unmatched. The CDR3 has 15 residues. Germline-derived CDR1 and CDR2 are SGHRS and YFSETQ. The clonotype originates from a girl aged 2-10 years in good health and CMV-seropositive. Sample: PBMCs. The V and J genes are TRBV5-1 and TRBJ2-3; TRBD2 matches at 10 bases. The CDR3 DNA reads as TGCGCCAGCAGCTGGACTAGCGGTCACACAGATACGCAGTATTTT. Protein product: CASSWTSGHTDTQYF.